The sequence of this T cell receptor (beta chain) was determined in a study of cytomegalovirus exposure and HLA in healthy donors. Findings of the study overall: Previously analyzed data showed that most TCR beta V segments were productive at a frequency of about 87% or about 30%. Donor immune exposure was known only as CMV serostatus. Among donors in an Asian-associated ancestry cluster, a later analysis reportedly found fewer N-insertions than the roughly 610-donor mean.

Turning to this clone: The antigen is not known.

With 60 Vbeta and 13 Jbeta primers, the PCR was carried out. Only in-frame clones appear in the TCRdb table, and some are missing; sequencing was by immunoSEQ multiplex PCR. The table includes about 76,000 clones, approximately 79% detected once. Donors sampled were nominally healthy, though unrecorded immune exposures were likely. The sequence came from a man aged 25-45 years in good health and CMV-seronegative. The sample consisted of PBMCs.

The DNA for the CDR3 is TGTGCCAGCAGTTTAGGACAGGGTTATCGCCAGCCCCAGCATTTT. This sequence encodes CASSLGQGYRQPQHF. The rearrangement uses TRBV28 and TRBJ1-5; TRBD1 matches at 8 bases. Germline V lookup: CDR1 MDHEN, CDR2 SYDVKM. Unmatched junction bases numbered 7, after V lost 2 bases and J lost 7 bases. CDR3 length: 15 residues. The full variable domain, its missing parts supplied by reference TRBV28 and TRBJ1-5, is DVKVTQSSRYLVKRTGEKVFLECVQDMDHENMFWYRQDPGLGLRLIYFSYDVKMKEKGDIPEGYSVSREKKERFSLILESASTNQTSMYLCASSLGQGYRQPQHFGDGTRLSIL.